The 26 T cell receptor beta chains reported below all come from one sample, sequenced in a study of T cell repertoires in cytomegalovirus infection. These receptors have no known antigen. Each CDR3 protein gets one entry after TCRdb re-called the reads with MiXCR. The data hold roughly 87,000 distinct CDR3 sequences, with around 28% observed a single time. The material sequenced was CD8+ T cells from cultured PBMCs, taken from culture after CMV antigen stimulation. The receptors come from a human donor in good health (CMV status not recorded). Some clones in this sample may be carry-over from other donors' samples.

The chain employs TRBV7-9 and TRBJ1-3; D remains ambiguous. Germline-derived CDR1 and CDR2 are SEHNR and FQNEAQ (reference sequence). This CDR3 is built from 15 residues. V shed 1 base and J shed 1 base, with 8 bases lying between them. The CDR3 DNA follows: TGTGCCAGCAGCTTAGTAGTTGGTTCTGGAAACACCATATATTTT. Amino acids: CASSLVVGSGNTIYF. The full variable domain, its missing parts supplied by reference TRBV7-9 and TRBJ1-3, is DTGVSQNPRHKITKRGQNVTFRCDPISEHNRLYWYRQTLGQGPEFLTYFQNEAQLEKSRLLSDRFSAERPKGSFSTLEIQRTEQGDSAMYLCASSLVVGSGNTIYFGEGSWLTVV.

The CDR3 region is CSAIQRGGYTDTQYF. The DNA for the CDR3 is TGCAGTGCTATCCAGCGGGGAGGCTACACAGATACGCAGTATTTT. The chain has TRBV20-1 and TRBJ2-3; 7 bases are shared with TRBD2. The trim removed 4 bases at V and 2 bases at J, leaving 9 bases unmatched. The CDR3 loop spans 15 amino acids. CDR1 DFQATT and CDR2 SNEGSKA come from the germline V gene (reference sequence).

At least ten counts were recorded for this clonotype. The CDR3 nucleotides read TGTGCCAGCAGCCTCGATCTTTCACCCCTCCACTTT. Translating it yields CASSLDLSPLHF. The chain carries TRBV6-1 and TRBJ1-6; D is undetermined. This CDR3 has 12 amino acids. V gave up 6 bases and J gave up 9 bases, with 9 bases separating them. Germline lookup yields CDR1 MNHNS and CDR2 SASEGT.

This clonotype has only a few counts. The V call is TRBV15, the J call TRBJ2-7; D is possibly TRBD2 (5 bases). CDR1 is LNHNV and CDR2 is YYDKDF in the germline V gene (reference sequence). This CDR3 spans 14 amino acids. The V end was cut by 0 bases, the J end by 1 base, with 7 bases between. CDR3 region: CATSRDTGSYEQYF. The CDR3 DNA sequence: TGTGCCACCAGCAGAGATACGGGATCCTACGAGCAGTACTTC.

This clonotype was observed a few times. The V gene is TRBV27, the J gene TRBJ1-2; D perhaps matches TRBD1 (6 bases). CDR3 length: 14 amino acids. CDR1 and CDR2 (germline): MNHEY, SMNVEV (reference sequence). Deletions cut 0 bases from V and 4 bases from J, with 9 bases between. CDR3 amino acids: CASSLSVTGYGYTF. The CDR3 nucleotides are TGTGCCAGCAGTTTATCGGTGACAGGCTATGGCTACACCTTC.

The table lists this clonotype with many counts. The chain joins TRBV5-1 to TRBJ2-3; 11 bases line up with TRBD2. This CDR3 has 18 residues. Germline V gene data show CDR1 as SGHRS and CDR2 as YFSETQ. V was pared by 0 bases and J by 2 bases, with 8 bases of the junction left unmatched. CDR3 residues: CASSLGVPTSGDTDTQYF. As DNA, the CDR3 is TGCGCCAGCAGCTTGGGGGTCCCGACTAGCGGGGACACAGATACGCAGTATTTT.

This clonotype showed up many times. The chain joins TRBV6-1 to TRBJ2-3; TRBD2 aligns across 11 bases. The germline V gene has CDR1 MNHNS and CDR2 SASEGT. Losses at the gene ends were 5 bases for V and 10 bases for J; bases not matched to a gene: 14. The CDR3 extends over 16 amino acids. The CDR3 protein is CASSSGLAGPLGAQYF. In nucleotides, the CDR3 is TGTGCCAGCAGTTCCGGACTAGCGGGCCCCCTTGGGGCGCAGTATTTT.

CDR3 amino acids: CASSPRGGSRNEQFF. The DNA of the CDR3 is TGCGCCAGCAGCCCTCGGGGGGGCAGTAGGAATGAGCAGTTCTTC. V is TRBV4-1 and J is TRBJ2-1; TRBD2 matches 8 bases. V was pared by 4 bases and J by 7 bases, with 9 bases of the junction left unmatched. Germline V CDR1 and CDR2: MGHRA, YSYEKL. The CDR3 spans 15 residues.

The V gene is TRBV11-2, the J gene TRBJ2-3, with TRBD1 matching 7 bases. CDR3 size: 15 residues. The germline gives CDR1 SGHAT, CDR2 FQNNGV. Losses at the gene ends were 5 bases for V and 4 bases for J; bases not matched to a gene: 9. The CDR3 is CASSPRGGPPDTQYF. The DNA of the CDR3 is TGTGCCAGCAGCCCTAGAGGGGGCCCTCCAGATACGCAGTATTTT.

This clonotype occurred a few times. CDR3 residues: CASSQATSRYEQFF. CDR3 bases: TGCGCCAGCAGCCAAGCGACTAGTCGTTACGAGCAGTTCTTC. The chain couples TRBV4-1 to TRBJ2-1; weak D call: TRBD2 (6 bases). Germline V lookup: CDR1 MGHRA, CDR2 YSYEKL. V gave up 1 base and J gave up 10 bases, with 14 bases separating them. The CDR3 runs 14 residues.

This clonotype was seen only a few times. V usage is TRBV27 and J usage is TRBJ1-2; D gene unclear. The CDR3 is 13 residues long. CDR1 is MNHEY, CDR2 SMNVEV, per germline (reference sequence). Trimming left V 5 bases short and J 5 bases short, with 12 bases between. As DNA, the CDR3 is TGTGCCAGCAGTGGAGGATGGTATTATGGCTACACCTTC. Amino acid sequence: CASSGGWYYGYTF.

This clonotype was seen at least ten times. The rearrangement joins TRBV25-1 to TRBJ1-1; D perhaps matches TRBD1 (6 bases). Germline CDR1 MGHDK, CDR2 SYGVNS. The CDR3 has 15 amino acids. V was clipped by 2 bases and J by 1 base, with 11 bases between them. CDR3 sequence (DNA): TGTGCCAGCAGTGAAGCTCAGGGGAGGAACACTGAAGCTTTCTTT. The encoded protein is CASSEAQGRNTEAFF.

The chain combines TRBV28 with TRBJ2-1; D gene ambiguous. V gave up 2 bases and J gave up 9 bases, with 17 bases separating them. The CDR3 extends over 15 amino acids. Germline V CDR1 and CDR2: MDHEN, SYDVKM. CDR3 DNA: TGTGCCAGCAGTTTAATAAGCCGGAGCGCAGGTGAGCAGTTCTTC. Its protein is CASSLISRSAGEQFF.

A few counts support this clonotype. J is TRBJ1-2 and V is TRBV2, with no clear D. Germline V gene lookup returns CDR1 SNHLY and CDR2 FYNNEI. The ends were cut back, 0 bases at V and 6 bases at J, with 8 bases in the middle. The CDR3 consists of 13 residues. This chain's CDR3 is CASSEAEIDGYTF. In DNA form, the CDR3 reads TGTGCCAGCAGTGAAGCGGAAATCGATGGCTACACCTTC.

This clonotype was detected many times. The chain combines TRBV7-2 with TRBJ1-1; 9 nucleotides line up with TRBD1. V was pared by 1 base and J by 5 bases, with 2 bases of the junction left unmatched. This CDR3 contains 14 residues. CDR1 is SGHTA, CDR2 FQGNSA, per germline. CDR3 loop: CASSLDRGQTEAFF. DNA for the CDR3: TGTGCCAGCAGCTTAGACAGGGGGCAGACTGAAGCTTTCTTT.

The chain recombines TRBV5-5 with TRBJ1-1; D perhaps matches TRBD1 (6 bases). This CDR3 comprises 15 residues. V shed 3 bases and J shed 4 bases, with 16 bases lying between them. In germline, CDR1 is SGHKS, CDR2 YYEKEE (reference sequence). CDR3 region: CASSWGEGGTTEAFF. CDR3 nucleotide sequence: TGTGCCAGCAGCTGGGGGGAAGGGGGGACCACTGAAGCTTTCTTT.

The table lists this clonotype with a few counts. The J gene is TRBJ2-3, the V gene TRBV6-6, with 7 bases matching TRBD1. V lost 6 bases to trimming and J lost 2 bases; unmatched junction nucleotides: 14. CDR1 and CDR2 from the germline V gene are MNHNY and SVGAGI (reference sequence). The CDR3 runs to 17 residues. DNA of the CDR3: TGTGCCAGCAGGGACCCCGGGACAGAGCCCTACACAGATACGCAGTATTTT. Translated: CASRDPGTEPYTDTQYF.

This clonotype was seen more than once but under ten times. J is TRBJ1-5 and V is TRBV7-8; D ambiguous. Germline V CDR1 and CDR2: SGHVS, FQNEAQ. The V end lost 4 bases, the J end lost 4 bases, and 20 bases lay between the germline ends. The CDR3 consists of 17 residues. CDR3 sequence: CASSSADPGLQNQPQHF. The CDR3 DNA is TGTGCCAGCAGCTCCGCAGATCCCGGGTTGCAGAATCAGCCCCAGCATTTT.

The chain joins TRBV2 to TRBJ1-2; perhaps TRBD1 as D (5 bases). The germline V gene has CDR1 SNHLY and CDR2 FYNNEI. V dropped 11 bases and J dropped 6 bases, with 19 bases sitting between them. This CDR3 is 13 amino acids long. CDR3 DNA: TGTGCCCCCTTTAAAGGGGCCGGAGATGGCTACACCTTC. The encoded protein is CAPFKGAGDGYTF.

The chain links TRBV19 to TRBJ1-2; D possibly corresponds to TRBD1 (5 bases). Trimming shortened V by 6 bases and J by 5 bases, and 16 bases separated the two germline ends. The CDR3 consists of 14 residues. Germline V CDR1 and CDR2: LNHDA, SQIVND (reference sequence). The CDR3 nucleotides read TGTGCCAGTAGACCGGGACGGAGCCCGTATGGCTACACCTTC. This gives the protein CASRPGRSPYGYTF.

The chain is built from TRBV19 and TRBJ2-1; D gene unclear. The V end lost 1 base, the J end lost 7 bases, and 8 bases lay between the germline ends. The CDR3 length is 13 residues. Per germline, CDR1 LNHDA and CDR2 SQIVND (reference sequence). For the CDR3, the DNA is TGTGCCAGTAGTATAGTTTCCCGGAATGAGCAGTTCTTC. Translation: CASSIVSRNEQFF.

The gene calls are TRBV11-2 and TRBJ2-1; TRBD2 matches 8 bases. Germline trimming cut 4 bases from V and 6 bases from J; bases unmatched to any gene: 8. The CDR3 loop spans 15 amino acids. Looked up from germline, CDR1 is SGHAT and CDR2 is FQNNGV. The CDR3 DNA is TGTGCCAGCAGCTCCTACTGGAGCGGGGGCAATGAGCAGTTCTTC. Its protein product is CASSSYWSGGNEQFF.

V usage is TRBV27 and J usage is TRBJ1-1; no definite D call. Germline lookup yields CDR1 MNHEY and CDR2 SMNVEV (reference sequence). The CDR3 is 11 residues long. V lost 6 bases and J 5 bases, leaving 7 bases between the germline ends. The CDR3 here is CASRKATEAFF. CDR3 nucleotide sequence: TGTGCCAGCAGGAAGGCGACTGAAGCTTTCTTT.

In this sample, this clonotype turned up a few times. The chain carries TRBV19 and TRBJ2-5, with a tentative D call TRBD2 (6 bases). The V end was cut by 3 bases, the J end by 3 bases, with 14 bases between. The CDR3 is made up of 15 amino acids. Per the germline V gene, CDR1 is LNHDA and CDR2 is SQIVND (reference sequence). CDR3 region: CASSIGAGGEETQYF. As DNA, the CDR3 is TGTGCCAGTAGTATTGGAGCGGGCGGAGAAGAGACCCAGTACTTC.

CDR3 in DNA: TGTGCCAGCAGCCCGACAGGGGGCTTTGAAGCTTTCTTT. It is translated as CASSPTGGFEAFF. The V gene is TRBV11-2, the J gene TRBJ1-1; the match to TRBD1 covers 10 bases. Germline V lookup: CDR1 SGHAT, CDR2 FQNNGV. V gave up 5 bases and J gave up 7 bases; unmatched junction bases: 4. This CDR3 comprises 13 residues. Combining the CDR3 with reference TRBV11-2 and TRBJ1-1 gives the whole variable domain EAGVAQSPRYKIIEKRQSVAFWCNPISGHATLYWYQQILGQGPKLLIQFQNNGVVDDSQLPKDRFSAERLKGVDSTLKIQPAKLEDSAVYLCASSPTGGFEAFFGQGTRLTVV.

The rearrangement uses TRBV4-1 and TRBJ1-1, with D uncertain. The germline V gene encodes CDR1 MGHRA and CDR2 YSYEKL. Trimming shortened V by 10 bases and J by 2 bases, and 8 bases separated the two germline ends. The CDR3 is 11 amino acids. In nucleotides, the CDR3 is TGCGCCACGGGCACCAACACTGAAGCTTTCTTT. This translates into CATGTNTEAFF.